This T cell receptor (beta chain) emerged from a study of T cell clonotyping in hematopoietic cell transplantation. Study-level information: Pretransplant recipient samples were taken after cytoreduction.

Here immunoSEQ multiplex PCR was the method, and the copy in TCRdb shows in-frame clones only, minus some. This sample carries some 45,000 clones, roughly 80% of them seen once, and the ten largest clones take 5% to 6.5%. Between the trimmed V and J ends, which lost 7 bases and 5 bases, there was a span of 15 bases. The CDR3 loop spans 13 amino acids. The germline V gene encodes CDR1 SEHNR and CDR2 FQNEAQ (reference sequence). The time point denotes: recipient sample about 28 days before transplant, after cytoreduction. General study findings and limits: Graft donor and pretransplant recipient Inverse Simpson Index values predicted broader posttransplant TCR diversity. Pathologically expanded recipient clonotypes increased progressively from day 30 to day 180 as diversity fell.

To note about this clone: Its antigen is unidentified.

The receptor comes from a man aged 55 to 70 with myelodysplastic syndrome. Some clones in this sample may be carry-over from other donors' samples. The source material was peripheral blood mononuclear cells, sampled before stem cell transplant. The gene calls are TRBV7-9 and TRBJ2-7, with D tentatively TRBD1 (6 bases). CDR3 in DNA: TGTGCCAGCAACCCGGACAGCTCGAACGAGCAGTACTTC. It is translated as CASNPDSSNEQYF.